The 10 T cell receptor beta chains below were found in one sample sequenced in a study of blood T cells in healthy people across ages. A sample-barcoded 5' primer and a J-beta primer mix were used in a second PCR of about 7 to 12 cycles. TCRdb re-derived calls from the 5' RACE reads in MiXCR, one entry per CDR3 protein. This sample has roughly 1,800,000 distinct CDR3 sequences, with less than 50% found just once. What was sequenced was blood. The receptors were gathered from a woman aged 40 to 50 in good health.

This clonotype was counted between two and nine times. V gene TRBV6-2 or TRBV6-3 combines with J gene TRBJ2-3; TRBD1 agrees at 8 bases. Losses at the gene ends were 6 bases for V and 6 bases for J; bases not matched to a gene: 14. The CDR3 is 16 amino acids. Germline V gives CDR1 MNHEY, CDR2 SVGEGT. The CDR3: CASSFLEGQGSDTQYF. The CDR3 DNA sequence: TGTGCCAGCAGCTTCCTAGAAGGACAGGGTTCGGATACGCAGTATTTT.

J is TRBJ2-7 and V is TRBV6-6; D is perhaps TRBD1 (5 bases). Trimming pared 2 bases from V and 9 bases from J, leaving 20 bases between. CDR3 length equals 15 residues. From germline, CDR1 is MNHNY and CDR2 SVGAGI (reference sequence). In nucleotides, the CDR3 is TGTGCCAGCAGTTACGATCAGGCCTTATCTACAGGGCAGTACTTC. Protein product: CASSYDQALSTGQYF.

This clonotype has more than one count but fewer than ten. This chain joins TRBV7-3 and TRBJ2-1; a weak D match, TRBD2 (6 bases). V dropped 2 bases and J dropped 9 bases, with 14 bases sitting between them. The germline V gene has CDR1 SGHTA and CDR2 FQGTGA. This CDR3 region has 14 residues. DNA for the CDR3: TGTGCCAGCAGCTTAGATGCTAGCGTCACTGAGCAGTTCTTC. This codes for CASSLDASVTEQFF. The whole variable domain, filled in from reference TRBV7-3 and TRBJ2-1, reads GAGVSQTPSNKVTEKGKYVELRCDPISGHTALYWYRQSLGQGPEFLIYFQGTGAADDSGLPNDRFFAVRPEGSVSTLKIQRTERGDSAVYLCASSLDASVTEQFFGPGTRLTVL.

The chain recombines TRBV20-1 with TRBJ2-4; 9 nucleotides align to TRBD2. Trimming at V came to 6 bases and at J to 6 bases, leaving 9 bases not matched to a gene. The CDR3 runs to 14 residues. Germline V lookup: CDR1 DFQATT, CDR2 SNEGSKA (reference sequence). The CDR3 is CSAITPGLANIQYF. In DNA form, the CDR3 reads TGCAGTGCGATTACGCCGGGACTAGCAAACATTCAGTACTTC.

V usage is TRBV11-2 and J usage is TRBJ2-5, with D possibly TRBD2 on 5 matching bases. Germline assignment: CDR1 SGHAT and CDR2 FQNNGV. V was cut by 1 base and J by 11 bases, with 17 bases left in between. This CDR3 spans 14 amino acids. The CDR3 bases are TGTGCCAGCAGCTTAGCGGGGTGGGTCAATGAGCAGTACTTC. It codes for CASSLAGWVNEQYF.

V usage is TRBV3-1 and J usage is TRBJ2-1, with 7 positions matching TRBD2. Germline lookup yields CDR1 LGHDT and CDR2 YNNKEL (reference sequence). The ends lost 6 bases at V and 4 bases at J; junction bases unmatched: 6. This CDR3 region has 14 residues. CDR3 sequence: CASRRAGRYNEQFF. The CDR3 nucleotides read TGTGCCAGCAGAAGAGCGGGGAGGTACAATGAGCAGTTCTTC.

The CDR3 is CASTSRGGYGYTF. For the CDR3, the DNA is TGTGCCAGCACCAGCCGAGGTGGCTATGGCTACACCTTC. J is TRBJ1-2 and V is TRBV27; no firm D call. Germline V gene sequence: CDR1 MNHEY, CDR2 SMNVEV (reference sequence). The CDR3 sequence is 13 residues long. Trimming left V 7 bases short and J 4 bases short, with 13 bases between.

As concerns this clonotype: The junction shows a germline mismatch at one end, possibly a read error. Here the CDR3 DNA reads TGTGCCAGCAGCCCGGAGACAGGCACAGATACGCAGTATTTT. Protein product: CASSPETGTDTQYF. The rearrangement uses TRBV5-1 and TRBJ2-3; D is possibly TRBD1 (5 bases). Germline V gene lookup returns CDR1 SGHRS and CDR2 YFSETQ. CDR3 length: 14 amino acids.

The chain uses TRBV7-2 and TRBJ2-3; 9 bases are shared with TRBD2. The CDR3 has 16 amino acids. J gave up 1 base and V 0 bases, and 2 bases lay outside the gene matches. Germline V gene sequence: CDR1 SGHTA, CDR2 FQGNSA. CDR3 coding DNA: TGTGCCAGCAGCTTAGCGGCTAGCGGGGGCACAGATACGCAGTATTTT. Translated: CASSLAASGGTDTQYF.

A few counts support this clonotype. CDR3 bases: TGTGCCAGCAGTCCTAGGTCCCCCAAAACATACAATGAGCAGTTCTTC. Its protein product is CASSPRSPKTYNEQFF. The chain links TRBV27 to TRBJ2-1; no firm D call. Trimming took 5 bases from V and 4 from J, leaving 18 bases between them. Germline lookup yields CDR1 MNHEY and CDR2 SMNVEV (reference sequence). The CDR3 loop spans 16 amino acids.